This T cell receptor (beta chain) was captured by sequencing in a study of blood T cells in healthy people across ages. Broader study findings: Estimates of diversity drawn from one million T cells were considered underestimates.

Germline-derived CDR1 and CDR2 are SGHTA and FQGNSA. The CDR3 is made up of 16 amino acids. V shed 5 bases and J shed 4 bases, with 21 bases lying between them. Every participating donor contributed about 10 milliliters of peripheral blood through a draw. The second PCR ran about 6 to 12 cycles with a sample-barcoded 5' primer and J-beta primers. Tags on each cDNA molecule came from a template-switch adaptor with 12 random nucleotides. Each CDR3 protein is one row after TCRdb ran MiXCR on the 5' RACE reads. Here the sample spans around 900,000 distinct CDR3 sequences, about 28% being singletons. The table lists this clonotype with many counts. Its antigen is unidentified.

The receptor's source is a woman at least 80 years old in good health. Sequencing used blood. The gene calls are TRBV7-2 and TRBJ2-7; perhaps TRBD2 as D (6 bases). The CDR3 protein is CASSPGGTPQTYEQYF. The CDR3 DNA is TGTGCCAGCAGCCCCGGTGGGACTCCACAAACTTACGAGCAGTACTTC.